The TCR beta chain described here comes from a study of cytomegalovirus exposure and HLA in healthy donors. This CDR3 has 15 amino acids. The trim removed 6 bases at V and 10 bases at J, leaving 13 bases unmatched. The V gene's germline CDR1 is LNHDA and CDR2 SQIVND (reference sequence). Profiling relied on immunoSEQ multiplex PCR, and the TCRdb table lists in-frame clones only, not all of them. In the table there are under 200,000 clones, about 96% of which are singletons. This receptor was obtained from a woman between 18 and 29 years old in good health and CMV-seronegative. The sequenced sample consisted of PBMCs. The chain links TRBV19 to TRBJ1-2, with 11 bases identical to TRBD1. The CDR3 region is CASRSGLGQGVDYTF. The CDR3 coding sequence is TGTGCCAGTAGATCTGGTTTGGGACAGGGGGTTGACTACACCTTC.